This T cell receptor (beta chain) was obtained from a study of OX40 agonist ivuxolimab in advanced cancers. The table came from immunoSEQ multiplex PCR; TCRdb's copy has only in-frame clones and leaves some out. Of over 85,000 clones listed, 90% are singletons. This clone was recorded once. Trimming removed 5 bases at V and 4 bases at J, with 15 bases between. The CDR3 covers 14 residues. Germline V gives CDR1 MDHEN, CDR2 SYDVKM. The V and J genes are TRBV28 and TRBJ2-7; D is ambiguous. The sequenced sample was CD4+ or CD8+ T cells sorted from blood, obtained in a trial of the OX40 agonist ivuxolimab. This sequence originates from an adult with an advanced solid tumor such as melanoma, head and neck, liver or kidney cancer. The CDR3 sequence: CASSPRASTYEQYF. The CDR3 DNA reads TGTGCCAGCAGTCCCCGGGCCTCGACATACGAGCAGTACTTC.